Listed below are T cell receptor beta chains from one sample, sequenced in a study of T-cell reconstitution after alpha-beta-depleted transplantation in children. Using its own MiXCR run on the PCR reads, TCRdb lists one record per CDR3 protein. The table records roughly 180,000 distinct CDR3 sequences, about 14% of them present only once. This sample comprised PBMCs from the stem cell graft donor, obtained from the stem cell graft. The receptors were sampled from a human donor who donated a stem cell graft to a child with acute lymphoblastic leukemia. CDR3s include the opening cysteine and the closing phenylalanine or tryptophan. D genes are given only for firm matches. The size entry is marked missing in some rows and otherwise reads once, few, many or a size class.

V gene	CDR3 length	D gene	J gene	clone size	CDR3 protein	CDR3 DNA
TRBV5-1	15	-	TRBJ1-1	many	CASSLMNRMNTEAFF	TGCGCCAGCAGCTTGATGAACAGGATGAACACTGAAGCTTTCTTT
TRBV25-1	14	TRBD2	TRBJ2-5	many	CASSKLADGETQYF	TGTGCCAGCAGCAAACTAGCGGATGGAGAGACCCAGTACTTC
TRBV5-1	16	-	TRBJ2-3	many	CASSLASGRGTDTQYF	TGCGCCAGCAGCTTGGCCTCGGGGCGAGGAACAGATACGCAGTATTTT
TRBV29-1	12	-	TRBJ2-7	few	CSVGHRVGEQYF	TGCAGCGTTGGCCACAGGGTGGGTGAGCAGTACTTC
TRBV28	17	-	TRBJ1-5	many	CASSPPGTRNSNQPQHF	TGTGCCAGCAGTCCCCCCGGGACGAGAAATAGCAATCAGCCCCAGCATTTT
TRBV30	13	TRBD1	TRBJ2-4	many	CAWERGQGALQYF	TGTGCCTGGGAGAGGGGACAGGGGGCTCTTCAGTACTTC
TRBV29-1	12	TRBD1	TRBJ1-1	many	CSAGQGSTEAFF	TGCAGCGCCGGACAGGGGAGCACTGAAGCTTTCTTT
TRBV5-1	17	-	TRBJ2-3	many	CASSLHSDTSRADTQYF	TGCGCCAGCAGCTTGCACTCCGACACCTCCCGTGCAGATACGCAGTATTTT
TRBV5-1	15	-	TRBJ1-2	few	CASSLDGGNLAGYTF	TGCGCCAGCAGCTTGGACGGAGGGAACTTGGCGGGCTACACCTTC
TRBV20-1	15	TRBD2	TRBJ2-7	many	CSAQGTSGNTYEQYF	TGCAGTGCTCAAGGGACTAGCGGGAATACCTACGAGCAGTACTTC
TRBV12-3/TRBV12-4	15	TRBD2	TRBJ2-7	many	CASSLDLAGSHEQYF	TGTGCCAGCAGTTTGGATCTAGCGGGATCCCACGAGCAGTACTTC
TRBV11-3	14	-	TRBJ2-5	-	CASSKAGLSETQYF	TGTGCCAGCAGCAAGGCAGGGTTGTCGGAGACCCAGTACTTC
TRBV20-1	16	TRBD1	TRBJ1-6	many	CSASRPGQGRNSPLHF	TGCAGTGCTAGCCGACCGGGACAGGGCCGAAATTCACCCCTCCACTTT
TRBV5-1	13	-	TRBJ2-2	many	CASSLSRGGELFF	TGCGCCAGCAGCCTTTCCCGAGGGGGGGAGCTGTTTTTT